The 30 T cell receptor beta chains reported below all come from one sample, sequenced in a study of response to subunit inactivated influenza vaccine (dated by TCRdb to between 2018 and 2020). Library prep was done by RT-PCR. The instrument was an Illumina HiSeq 2500. The public reads were quality trimmed at Q25 with fastp and then assembled into clones with MiXCR by TCRdb, keeping productive beta chains. Every CDR3 protein is listed once, alongside the most common genes and DNA of its rows. This sample has 550,000 to 600,000 distinct CDR3 sequences in its table, and approximately 12% of those were observed once. About 9.4% of the sample comes from the top ten. Sequenced here: PBMCs from blood, sampled on the day of vaccination. These receptors were taken from a man aged 45-60 years who received an inactivated influenza vaccine. Donor details come from another sample of the same person, matched by shared clones.

In its sample, this clonotype is medium-sized. The gene calls are TRBV7-9 and TRBJ2-1; 8 nucleotides agree with TRBD2. Germline-derived CDR1 and CDR2 are SEHNR and FQNEAQ (reference sequence). CDR3 length equals 14 residues. V gave up 6 bases and J gave up 6 bases; unmatched junction bases: 7. This CDR3 is CASRDSGTSNEQFF. CDR3 bases: TGTGCCAGCAGAGACTCCGGGACTAGCAATGAGCAGTTCTTC. The full variable domain, rest sourced from reference TRBV7-9 and TRBJ2-1, is DTGVSQNPRHKITKRGQNVTFRCDPISEHNRLYWYRQTLGQGPEFLTYFQNEAQLEKSRLLSDRFSAERPKGSFSTLEIQRTEQGDSAMYLCASRDSGTSNEQFFGPGTRLTVL.

This chain links TRBV5-1 with TRBJ2-7, with D perhaps matching TRBD2 (6 bases). V gave up 0 bases and J gave up 0 bases, with 10 bases separating them. This CDR3 contains 15 residues. Germline V gene sequence: CDR1 SGHRS, CDR2 YFSETQ. DNA for the CDR3: TGCGCCAGCAGCTTGGGCGGGATCAGCTCCTACGAGCAGTACTTC. Its protein is CASSLGGISSYEQYF.

There are a few counts of this clonotype. V and J are TRBV10-3 and TRBJ2-1, with TRBD2 matching 7 bases. Per the germline V gene, CDR1 is ENHRY and CDR2 is SYGVKD. The CDR3 length is 14 residues. Germline trimming cut 3 bases from V and 8 bases from J; bases unmatched to any gene: 7. CDR3 protein: CAISDQRGGDEQFF. In DNA form, the CDR3 reads TGTGCCATCAGTGACCAGCGGGGAGGCGATGAGCAGTTCTTC.

This clonotype was counted at least ten times. The chain recombines TRBV5-1 with TRBJ2-2; D remains ambiguous. In germline, CDR1 is SGHRS, CDR2 YFSETQ. The CDR3 is 15 residues long. The germline V and J ends were trimmed by 4 bases and 5 bases, with 15 bases remaining between them. Here the CDR3 reads CASSERVGRTGELFF. CDR3 bases: TGCGCCAGCAGCGAACGGGTCGGTCGGACCGGGGAGCTGTTTTTT. The full variable domain, rest sourced from reference TRBV5-1 and TRBJ2-2, is KAGVTQTPRYLIKTRGQQVTLSCSPISGHRSVSWYQQTPGQGLQFLFEYFSETQRNKGNFPGRFSGRQFSNSRSEMNVSTLELGDSALYLCASSERVGRTGELFFGEGSRLTVL.

In its sample, this clonotype was seen a few times. The chain combines TRBV27 with TRBJ1-4; 7 bases fit TRBD1. CDR3 length: 17 amino acids. V was pared by 8 bases and J by 3 bases, with 15 bases of the junction left unmatched. The V gene's germline CDR1 is MNHEY and CDR2 SMNVEV (reference sequence). CDR3 in DNA: TGTGCCAGCCAAAGGACAGGCTCCAATTTGGCTAATGAAAAACTGTTTTTT. Translated, it gives CASQRTGSNLANEKLFF.

The chain combines TRBV20-1 with TRBJ2-7, with 8 bases identical to TRBD2. The V gene end was trimmed by 0 bases and the J gene end by 9 bases; junction bases not matched to a gene: 10. Germline CDR1 reads DFQATT; CDR2 reads SNEGSKA (reference sequence). The CDR3 totals 14 residues. CDR3 coding DNA: TGCAGTGCTAGAGATGGGCTAGCGGGTTATGGGCAGTACTTC. Translation: CSARDGLAGYGQYF.

The table lists this clonotype with a few counts. J is TRBJ1-6 and V is TRBV20-1; 8 nucleotides line up with TRBD1. CDR1 is DFQATT, CDR2 SNEGSKA, per germline (reference sequence). The CDR3 sequence is 18 residues long. Trimming removed 5 bases from V and 0 bases from J; junction bases left unmatched: 12. The CDR3 DNA reads as TGCAGTGCTTTTAGTGGGACAGGATCGAGCTCCTATAATTCACCCCTCCACTTT. Translated, it gives CSAFSGTGSSSYNSPLHF.

This chain links TRBV12-3 or TRBV12-4 with TRBJ2-7; no definite D call. This CDR3 has 12 residues. V was trimmed by 6 bases and J by 9 bases, leaving 15 bases between them. The CDR3 sequence: CASSQPGSGQYF. In nucleotides, the CDR3 is TGTGCCAGCAGCCAACCAGGATCAGGGCAGTACTTC.

The table lists this clonotype with many counts. The V and J genes are TRBV2 and TRBJ2-1, with 10 bases lining up with TRBD1. V gave up 7 bases and J gave up 6 bases; unmatched junction bases: 6. The CDR3 spans 14 residues. Germline CDR1 reads SNHLY; CDR2 reads FYNNEI. In DNA form, the CDR3 reads TGTGCCAGCAAGGGACAGGGGTTTCTCAATGAGCAGTTCTTC. This encodes CASKGQGFLNEQFF. The variable domain in full, completed from reference TRBV2 and TRBJ2-1, reads EPEVTQTPSHQVTQMGQEVILRCVPISNHLYFYWYRQILGQKVEFLVSFYNNEISEKSEIFDDQFSVERPDGSNFTLKIRSTKLEDSAMYFCASKGQGFLNEQFFGPGTRLTVL.

This clonotype was counted at least ten times. This chain joins TRBV12-3 or TRBV12-4 and TRBJ1-1; D ambiguous. Trimming pared 2 bases from V and 1 base from J, leaving 8 bases between. The CDR3 runs to 14 residues. In nucleotides, the CDR3 is TGTGCCAGCAGTTTACGGGCTGAGAACACTGAAGCTTTCTTT. Its protein product is CASSLRAENTEAFF.

The rearrangement joins TRBV7-3 to TRBJ2-1, with 10 positions matching TRBD2. The length of the CDR3 is 17 residues. J lost 2 bases, V lost 5 bases, and 9 bases had no gene match. Per germline, CDR1 SGHTA and CDR2 FQGTGA. Here the CDR3 reads CASSPQAGGPAYNEQFF. The DNA for the CDR3 is TGTGCCAGCAGCCCTCAAGCGGGAGGGCCGGCCTACAATGAGCAGTTCTTC. Filled out from reference TRBV7-3 and TRBJ2-1, the complete variable domain reads GAGVSQTPSNKVTEKGKYVELRCDPISGHTALYWYRQSLGQGPEFLIYFQGTGAADDSGLPNDRFFAVRPEGSVSTLKIQRTERGDSAVYLCASSPQAGGPAYNEQFFGPGTRLTVL.

The V gene is TRBV4-2, the J gene TRBJ1-5, with D possibly TRBD1 on 6 matching bases. V lost 0 bases to trimming and J lost 3 bases, with 15 bases between them. This CDR3 comprises 17 residues. Germline V gene data show CDR1 as LGHNA and CDR2 as YNFKEQ. CDR3 sequence reads: CASSQDSRTAFNQPQHF. The CDR3 bases are TGTGCCAGCAGCCAAGATTCTCGGACAGCCTTCAATCAGCCCCAGCATTTT.

This clonotype was counted between two and nine times. The V and J genes are TRBV5-1 and TRBJ2-7; 10 bases agree with TRBD2. The junction had 2 bases not matched to a gene; V was cut back by 2 bases and J by 0 bases. The germline V gene encodes CDR1 SGHRS and CDR2 YFSETQ. This CDR3 is 15 amino acids long. Here the CDR3 DNA reads TGCGCCAGCAGCTTCCTAGCGGGAGACTCCTACGAGCAGTACTTC. This codes for CASSFLAGDSYEQYF.

This clonotype was observed at least ten times. A junction boundary mismatches the germline segment, possibly from a read error. This sequence joins TRBV5-1 and TRBJ2-3; 11 bases agree with TRBD2. The CDR3 consists of 16 residues. In germline, CDR1 is SGHRS, CDR2 YFSETQ. CDR3 loop: CASSTGTSGRTDTQYF. CDR3 DNA sequence: TGTGCCAGCAGCACGGGGACTAGCGGACGCACAGATACGCAGTATTTT. Full variable domain (rest looked up from reference TRBV5-1 and TRBJ2-3): KAGVTQTPRYLIKTRGQQVTLSCSPISGHRSVSWYQQTPGQGLQFLFEYFSETQRNKGNFPGRFSGRQFSNSRSEMNVSTLELGDSALYLCASSTGTSGRTDTQYFGPGTRLTVL.

The J gene is TRBJ2-7, the V gene TRBV5-1; TRBD1 aligns across 7 bases. The germline CDR1 and CDR2 sequences are SGHRS and YFSETQ. The CDR3 covers 13 residues. J was trimmed by 5 bases and V by 7 bases; bases with no gene match: 9. CDR3 amino acids: CASGPGGSNEQYF. The DNA of the CDR3 is TGCGCCAGCGGCCCAGGGGGTTCCAACGAGCAGTACTTC.

The chain uses TRBV6-2 or TRBV6-3 and TRBJ1-6; possibly TRBD1 for D (6 bases). The V gene's germline CDR1 is MNHEY and CDR2 SVGEGT. The length of the CDR3 is 15 residues. Trimming removed 2 bases at V and 8 bases at J, with 13 bases between. CDR3 sequence reads: CASSYGGRGDSPLHF. DNA of the CDR3: TGTGCCAGCAGTTACGGGGGGCGCGGTGATTCACCCCTCCACTTT.

In the case of this clonotype: This may come from a read error, since a much larger clone is one base off. The chain recombines TRBV5-1 with TRBJ2-7, with TRBD2 matching 7 bases. Trimming cost V 5 bases and J 4 bases; bases outside gene matches: 6. CDR1 is SGHRS, CDR2 YFSETQ, per germline. CDR3 length: 13 residues. CDR3 residues: CASRTRGGYEQYF. As DNA, the CDR3 is TGCGCCAGCAGGACTCGCGGGGGATACGAGCAGTACTTC.

This clonotype has at least ten counts. V usage is TRBV12-3 or TRBV12-4 and J usage is TRBJ1-4; 9 nucleotides agree with TRBD1. Losses at the gene ends were 3 bases for V and 8 bases for J; bases not matched to a gene: 7. This CDR3 comprises 15 residues. CDR3 residues: CASSFGDRGNEKLFF. In DNA form, the CDR3 reads TGTGCCAGCAGTTTCGGCGACAGGGGGAACGAAAAACTGTTTTTT.

This chain connects TRBV4-3 to TRBJ2-6; D call uncertain. CDR1 LGHNA and CDR2 YSLEER come from the germline V gene. This CDR3 spans 16 amino acids. Between the trimmed V and J ends, which lost 0 bases and 0 bases, there was a span of 6 bases. CDR3 coding DNA: TGCGCCAGCAGCCAAGACTTTACCTCTGGGGCCAACGTCCTGACTTTC. Translation: CASSQDFTSGANVLTF.

The rearrangement uses TRBV7-9 and TRBJ1-5; a weak D match, TRBD1 (5 bases). V lost 5 bases, J lost 7 bases, and 15 bases lay in between. CDR3 size: 14 residues. CDR1 SEHNR and CDR2 FQNEAQ come from the germline V gene (reference sequence). In DNA form, the CDR3 reads TGTGCCAGCAGCCCAGCGGGGGGAAGGCAGCCCCAGCATTTT. Its protein is CASSPAGGRQPQHF.

The V call is TRBV4-3, the J call TRBJ2-7; no clear D. V was pared by 0 bases and J by 0 bases, with 12 bases between. The CDR3 consists of 16 residues. CDR1 and CDR2 (germline): LGHNA, YSLEER. CDR3 in amino acids: CASSQDKGRSSYEQYF. For the CDR3, the DNA is TGCGCCAGCAGCCAAGATAAGGGTAGGAGCTCCTACGAGCAGTACTTC.

This clonotype was observed a few times. This rearrangement joins TRBV7-2 to TRBJ2-1; 10 bases map to TRBD2. CDR1 and CDR2 from the germline V gene are SGHTA and FQGNSA. The J segment lost 2 bases and the V segment lost 0 bases, leaving 1 base of the junction unmatched. The CDR3 extends over 16 amino acids. CDR3 sequence reads: CASSLAGTSAYNEQFF. The CDR3 DNA reads as TGTGCCAGCAGCTTAGCTGGGACTAGCGCCTACAATGAGCAGTTCTTC.

Only a few counts were recorded for this clonotype. The chain is built from TRBV7-9 and TRBJ2-1, with no clear D. The CDR3 runs to 17 residues. Per germline, CDR1 SEHNR and CDR2 FQNEAQ (reference sequence). Trimming pared 5 bases from V and 2 bases from J, leaving 19 bases between. The CDR3: CASSPLSAENPYNEQFF. The CDR3 DNA follows: TGTGCCAGCAGCCCCCTGTCCGCGGAGAATCCCTACAATGAGCAGTTCTTC.

This rearrangement joins TRBV6-2 or TRBV6-3 to TRBJ1-5; no clear D. The length of the CDR3 is 14 residues. V lost 5 bases and J 2 bases, leaving 10 bases between the germline ends. Germline values: CDR1 MNHEY, CDR2 SVGEGT. The CDR3 region has the DNA TGTGCCAGCAGTGCTCCGGGCCGCAATCAGCCCCAGCATTTT. Translating gives CASSAPGRNQPQHF.

This clonotype has ten or more counts. The chain links TRBV6-2 or TRBV6-3 to TRBJ2-1; possible D gene TRBD2, 5 bases. Germline-derived CDR1 and CDR2 are MNHEY and SVGEGT. The CDR3 has 14 residues. Deletions cut 3 bases from V and 9 bases from J, with 15 bases between. CDR3 in DNA: TGTGCCAGCAGTTATACGGGGTCGGCAGGTGAGCAGTTCTTC. Translation gives CASSYTGSAGEQFF.

The rearrangement links TRBV6-2 or TRBV6-3 to TRBJ2-3; 11 positions agree with TRBD2. Germline-derived CDR1 and CDR2 are MNHEY and SVGEGT. V was clipped by 5 bases and J by 4 bases; unmatched bases: 5. The CDR3 runs to 15 residues. The CDR3 spells CASSQPGLAADTQYF. Written as DNA, the CDR3 is TGTGCCAGCAGTCAACCGGGACTAGCGGCAGATACGCAGTATTTT.

In its sample, this clonotype was seen a few times. The chain couples TRBV12-3 or TRBV12-4 to TRBJ2-2; 9 bases line up with TRBD1. CDR3 length: 16 amino acids. J lost 6 bases, V lost 5 bases, and 10 bases had no gene match. The CDR3 sequence: CASSMGQGQNAGELFF. In DNA form, the CDR3 reads TGTGCCAGCAGTATGGGACAGGGACAGAATGCCGGGGAGCTGTTTTTT.

This clonotype was found a few times. The chain joins TRBV6-5 to TRBJ1-1; D call uncertain. The V gene's germline CDR1 is MNHEY and CDR2 SVGAGI. The CDR3 is 13 amino acids. The V and J ends lost 4 bases and 1 base respectively, with 7 bases between them. The CDR3 DNA reads as TGTGCCAGCAGTTTCATATGGAACACTGAAGCTTTCTTT. Translating gives CASSFIWNTEAFF.

This clonotype was seen at least ten times. The chain recombines TRBV3-1 with TRBJ2-5, with a tentative D call TRBD1 (5 bases). This CDR3 comprises 15 residues. Trimming left V 0 bases short and J 5 bases short, with 13 bases between. From germline, CDR1 is LGHDT and CDR2 YNNKEL (reference sequence). The CDR3 DNA reads as TGTGCCAGCAGCCAAGATGGGGCGGTTAGGGAGACCCAGTACTTC. Its protein is CASSQDGAVRETQYF.

This clonotype turned up a few times. The J gene is TRBJ2-3, the V gene TRBV12-3 or TRBV12-4, with TRBD1 matching over 11 bases. J gave up 6 bases and V 6 bases, and 5 bases lay outside the gene matches. The CDR3 length is 14 residues. This chain's CDR3 is CASSRGQGADTQYF. The CDR3 DNA reads TGTGCCAGCAGCCGAGGACAGGGGGCGGATACGCAGTATTTT.